The 29 T cell receptor beta chains below come from one sample, sequenced in a study of T-cell reconstitution after alpha-beta-depleted transplantation in children (dated by TCRdb to about 2016). The intended sense of this specimen's treatment or condition label: allogeneic hematopoietic cell transplantation with graft depleted of TCRalphabeta T cells and CD19 B cells. Receptor amplification or capture employed PCR. The instrument was an Illumina HiSeq 2500. TCR libraries were prepared with molecular barcoding, using unique molecular identifiers to normalize TCRbeta repertoire quantification. TCRdb cleaned the public reads at Q25 with fastp, built clones with MiXCR and kept in-frame beta chains. Rows are unified per CDR3 protein, each entry keeping the most common DNA and genes. The sample data list approximately 230,000 distinct CDR3 sequences, and roughly a quarter of these were observed just once. The leading ten clones occupy 4% to 5.5% of the sample.

Sequencing used PBMCs, mostly from graft donor cells, obtained 360 days after TCRalphabeta/CD19-depleted stem cell transplant. The receptors were sampled from a female patient between 2 and 15 years old who had a stem cell transplant for congenital amegakaryocytic thrombocytopenia, so the T cells may come from the graft donor.

In this sample, this clonotype turned up many times. The chain joins TRBV12-3 or TRBV12-4 to TRBJ2-1; no reliable D call. This CDR3 is 13 amino acids long. The ends were cut back, 3 bases at V and 6 bases at J, with 9 bases in the middle. The CDR3 coding sequence is TGTGCCAGCAGTTTCTCGGGCCTCAATGAGCAGTTCTTC. Its protein is CASSFSGLNEQFF.

There are a few counts of this clonotype. The chain combines TRBV12-3 or TRBV12-4 with TRBJ2-1, with D maybe TRBD2 (6 bases). The CDR3 consists of 16 residues. V lost 4 bases to trimming and J lost 4 bases, with 17 bases between them. For the CDR3, the DNA is TGTGCCAGCAGTTCCCTTTTCGGGGGTGCGTACAATGAGCAGTTCTTC. Its translation: CASSSLFGGAYNEQFF.

This clonotype was counted at least ten times. The chain couples TRBV7-9 to TRBJ2-1, with TRBD2 matching over 10 bases. Germline V lookup: CDR1 SEHNR, CDR2 FQNEAQ (reference sequence). After removal of 1 base from V and 5 bases from J, the junction contained 2 bases not matched to a gene. This CDR3 is 15 amino acids long. CDR3 loop: CASSLVGTSDNEQFF. CDR3 bases: TGTGCCAGCAGCTTAGTAGGGACTAGCGACAATGAGCAGTTCTTC.

This clonotype was found a few times. The chain uses TRBV24-1 and TRBJ2-5; TRBD1 is a possible D gene (5 bases). The CDR3 consists of 16 residues. Per germline, CDR1 KGHDR and CDR2 SFDVKD. Trimming removed 0 bases at V and 3 bases at J, with 13 bases between. The chain's CDR3 is CATSDLNPAGKETQYF. As DNA, the CDR3 is TGTGCCACCAGTGATTTGAACCCGGCAGGGAAAGAGACCCAGTACTTC.

This rearrangement joins TRBV12-3 or TRBV12-4 to TRBJ1-3, with 8 bases fitting TRBD1. This CDR3 is built from 13 residues. After removal of 4 bases from V and 11 bases from J, the junction contained 7 bases not matched to a gene. Written as DNA, the CDR3 is TGTGCCAGCAGTTCAATGACAGGGGCCTCCATATATTTT. Translated: CASSSMTGASIYF.

This clonotype has a count of ten or more. The CDR3 reads CATGASSGANVLTF. The CDR3 nucleotides are TGTGCCACCGGGGCCTCCTCTGGGGCCAACGTCCTGACTTTC. V gene TRBV12-3 or TRBV12-4 combines with J gene TRBJ2-6; D possibly matches TRBD1 or TRBD2 (5 bases each). The V and J ends lost 10 bases and 0 bases respectively, with 10 bases between them. The length of the CDR3 is 14 residues.

The V gene is TRBV21-1, the J gene TRBJ2-1; the table's D call, TRBD1, was not checked against the DNA. TRBV21-1 has pseudogene status. CDR3 length: 18 residues. This CDR3 reads CASSKASRRDRPYNEQFF. The DNA of the CDR3 is TGTGCCAGCAGCAAAGCGTCTAGGAGGGACAGGCCCTACAATGAGCAGTTCTTC.

The chain carries TRBV6-1 and TRBJ1-2; 9 bases match TRBD1. The germline V gene has CDR1 MNHNS and CDR2 SASEGT. V shed 5 bases, J shed 3 bases, and the junction held 4 bases outside the gene matches. The CDR3 covers 14 residues. This CDR3 is CASSRRTGDYGYTF. DNA of the CDR3: TGTGCCAGCAGTCGAAGGACAGGGGACTATGGCTACACCTTC.

This clonotype was counted many times. The chain is built from TRBV12-3 or TRBV12-4 and TRBJ2-7; TRBD1 matches 11 bases. V lost 3 bases and J lost 4; bases outside the gene matches: 2. CDR3 length: 14 amino acids. The CDR3 reads CASSFGTGGYEQYF. The CDR3 DNA is TGTGCCAGCAGTTTTGGGACAGGGGGATACGAGCAGTACTTC.

A few counts support this clonotype. DNA for the CDR3: TGCGCCAGCAGCCTTCATCGACTAGCGGGGTACTACGAGCAGTACTTC. Residues: CASSLHRLAGYYEQYF. The rearrangement links TRBV4-1 to TRBJ2-7; 11 nucleotides align to TRBD2. Germline CDR1 MGHRA, CDR2 YSYEKL. CDR3 length: 16 amino acids. V gave up 4 bases and J gave up 3 bases; unmatched junction bases: 8.

The J gene is TRBJ2-1, the V gene TRBV5-1; TRBD1 aligns across 11 bases. Germline lookup yields CDR1 SGHRS and CDR2 YFSETQ. CDR3 length equals 16 residues. Losses at the gene ends were 4 bases for V and 4 bases for J; bases not matched to a gene: 7. The CDR3 sequence is CASSLSGQGAYNEQFF. The CDR3 DNA is TGCGCCAGCAGCCTATCCGGACAGGGGGCTTACAATGAGCAGTTCTTC.

In this sample, this clonotype turned up a few times. The CDR3 region has the DNA TGTGCCAGCAGTAGACAGGGGATCACTGAAGCTTTCTTT. Amino acids: CASSRQGITEAFF. The chain recombines TRBV6-2 or TRBV6-3 with TRBJ1-1; 8 bases are a match to TRBD1. The CDR3 loop spans 13 amino acids. The V gene end was trimmed by 5 bases and the J gene end by 4 bases; junction bases not matched to a gene: 3. CDR1 is MNHEY and CDR2 is SVGEGT in the germline V gene.

Notes on this clonotype: A junction end diverges from the germline sequence, so it may reflect a read error. The rearrangement uses TRBV10-3 and TRBJ2-2; possibly TRBD2 for D (6 bases). Germline CDR1 reads ENHRY; CDR2 reads SYGVKD. This CDR3 spans 15 amino acids. The CDR3 loop reads CAISEPGVNNGELFF. Written as DNA, the CDR3 is TGTGCCATCAGTGAGCCGGGAGTGAACAACGGGGAGCTGTTTTTT.

The chain couples TRBV28 to TRBJ1-5; no clear D gene. Germline assignment: CDR1 MDHEN and CDR2 SYDVKM. The CDR3 runs 13 residues. Trimming removed 6 bases at V and 2 bases at J, with 8 bases between. The CDR3 loop reads CASSPGRNQPQHF. CDR3 bases: TGTGCCAGCAGCCCCGGACGCAATCAGCCCCAGCATTTT. Drawing the rest from reference TRBV28 and TRBJ1-5, the complete variable domain is DVKVTQSSRYLVKRTGEKVFLECVQDMDHENMFWYRQDPGLGLRLIYFSYDVKMKEKGDIPEGYSVSREKKERFSLILESASTNQTSMYLCASSPGRNQPQHFGDGTRLSIL.

The chain uses TRBV5-1 and TRBJ2-7; the match to TRBD2 covers 8 bases. The CDR3 is 15 residues long. The germline CDR1 and CDR2 sequences are SGHRS and YFSETQ. V lost 3 bases and J lost 5; bases outside the gene matches: 10. The CDR3 loop is CASSSKRELQNEQYF. The CDR3, as DNA: TGCGCCAGCAGCTCAAAGCGGGAGTTGCAGAACGAGCAGTACTTC.

This clonotype was seen only once. The rearrangement links TRBV7-3 to TRBJ2-7; 12 nucleotides match TRBD2. The germline V gene encodes CDR1 SGHTA and CDR2 FQGTGA. The CDR3 has 14 residues. Trimming took 5 bases from V and 4 from J; bases not matched to a gene: 3. In DNA, the CDR3 is TGTGCCAGCAGCGCGACTAGCGGGAGTTACGAGCAGTACTTC. Translating gives CASSATSGSYEQYF.

In its sample, this clonotype was seen a few times. CDR3 bases: TGTGCCAGCAGTGAAGCTACAGGGTACACCGGGGAGCTGTTTTTT. Residues: CASSEATGYTGELFF. The V and J genes are TRBV6-1 and TRBJ2-2; a possible D gene is TRBD1 (6 bases). The germline gives CDR1 MNHNS, CDR2 SASEGT. Trimming pared 0 bases from V and 3 bases from J, leaving 8 bases between. The CDR3 loop spans 15 amino acids.

The rearrangement joins TRBV18 to TRBJ2-7; 10 bases align to TRBD1. Germline V gene data show CDR1 as KGHSH and CDR2 as LQKENI. This CDR3 spans 17 amino acids. Germline trimming cut 4 bases from V and 1 base from J; bases unmatched to any gene: 10. The CDR3 reads CASSLTVTGGFSYEQYF. In nucleotides, the CDR3 is TGTGCCAGCTCACTAACCGTGACAGGGGGCTTTTCCTACGAGCAGTACTTC.

This chain uses TRBV4-1 with TRBJ1-1, with a tentative D call TRBD1 (6 bases). Trimming cost V 0 bases and J 3 bases, with 11 bases left between them. The CDR3 covers 15 residues. In germline, CDR1 is MGHRA, CDR2 YSYEKL. Here the CDR3 reads CASSQDGGGYTEAFF. Written as DNA, the CDR3 is TGCGCCAGCAGCCAAGATGGAGGGGGGTACACTGAAGCTTTCTTT.

The chain employs TRBV3-1 and TRBJ2-2, with 13 bases aligning to TRBD2. Per germline, CDR1 LGHDT and CDR2 YNNKEL (reference sequence). CDR3 length equals 17 residues. V lost 4 bases, J lost 6 bases, and 8 bases stayed unmatched. The DNA of the CDR3 is TGTGCCAGCAGCCCACTGGTCGGACTAGCGGGAGCCGGGGAGCTGTTTTTT. Translated: CASSPLVGLAGAGELFF.

In this sample, this clonotype turned up many times. The genes are TRBV12-3 or TRBV12-4 and TRBJ2-2; D gene unclear. V was pared by 2 bases and J by 4 bases, with 5 bases between. The CDR3 has 13 residues. The CDR3 spells CASSLWGTGELFF. In DNA, the CDR3 is TGTGCCAGCAGTTTATGGGGCACCGGGGAGCTGTTTTTT.

The J gene is TRBJ2-3, the V gene TRBV4-1; D possibly corresponds to TRBD2 (5 bases). V lost 0 bases and J lost 4, with 11 bases in between. Germline V gives CDR1 MGHRA, CDR2 YSYEKL. The CDR3 extends over 15 amino acids. This CDR3 reads CASSQEHLAADTQYF. In DNA, the CDR3 is TGCGCCAGCAGCCAAGAACATCTAGCTGCAGATACGCAGTATTTT.

This chain uses TRBV7-9 with TRBJ2-2; D ambiguous. CDR1 is SEHNR, CDR2 FQNEAQ, per germline (reference sequence). The V end was cut by 3 bases, the J end by 9 bases, with 14 bases between. This CDR3 contains 14 residues. As DNA, the CDR3 is TGTGCCAGCAGCTTTTTCGCCGCCGGGCGGGAGCTGTTTTTT. It yields the protein CASSFFAAGRELFF. The full variable domain, in which reference TRBV7-9 and TRBJ2-2 provide the parts outside the CDR3, is DTGVSQNPRHKITKRGQNVTFRCDPISEHNRLYWYRQTLGQGPEFLTYFQNEAQLEKSRLLSDRFSAERPKGSFSTLEIQRTEQGDSAMYLCASSFFAAGRELFFGEGSRLTVL.

Only a few counts were recorded for this clonotype. This rearrangement joins TRBV7-9 to TRBJ1-5; D is unclear. The CDR3 spans 17 residues. The V and J ends lost 5 bases and 0 bases respectively, with 17 bases between them. Germline lookup yields CDR1 SEHNR and CDR2 FQNEAQ (reference sequence). The CDR3 here is CASSKRSGITSNQPQHF. In nucleotides, the CDR3 is TGTGCCAGCAGCAAAAGGTCGGGTATTACTAGCAATCAGCCCCAGCATTTT.

This chain links TRBV4-2 with TRBJ1-6; D not resolved. V lost 0 bases, J lost 10 bases, and 10 bases lay in between. CDR1 LGHNA and CDR2 YNFKEQ come from the germline V gene. CDR3 length: 14 residues. The CDR3, as DNA: TGTGCCAGCAGCCAAGATTGGGCAGGCTCACCCCTCCACTTT. This translates into CASSQDWAGSPLHF.

This clonotype came up a few times. V is TRBV18 and J is TRBJ1-1; 7 nucleotides agree with TRBD1. This CDR3 spans 16 amino acids. The trim removed 4 bases at V and 5 bases at J, leaving 13 bases unmatched. Germline CDR1 is KGHSH and CDR2 is LQKENI. The CDR3 region has the DNA TGTGCCAGCTCACTAACCTCTCGGGACAGATGGACTGAAGCTTTCTTT. Translation gives CASSLTSRDRWTEAFF.

In this sample, this clonotype turned up a few times. The chain is built from TRBV7-2 and TRBJ1-3; possibly TRBD1 for D (5 bases). Per germline, CDR1 SGHTA and CDR2 FQGNSA. The CDR3 is 16 amino acids. Between the trimmed V and J ends, which lost 0 bases and 4 bases, there was a span of 13 bases. Here the CDR3 reads CASSLAPGTWGNTIYF. CDR3 nucleotides: TGTGCCAGCAGCTTAGCTCCAGGGACGTGGGGAAACACCATATATTTT.

J is TRBJ1-4 and V is TRBV10-3; 8 nucleotides agree with TRBD1. Germline values: CDR1 ENHRY, CDR2 SYGVKD. The CDR3 runs to 15 residues. V trimming: 10 bases; J trimming: 3 bases; junction bases outside the gene matches: 10. The CDR3 loop reads CANFQGAQANEKLFF. The DNA of the CDR3 is TGTGCCAACTTTCAGGGGGCACAAGCTAATGAAAAACTGTTTTTT.

This clonotype was detected a few times. The V gene is TRBV20-1, the J gene TRBJ2-3, with D perhaps matching TRBD1 (6 bases). This CDR3 contains 13 residues. V was trimmed by 6 bases and J by 6 bases, leaving 16 bases between them. Per germline, CDR1 DFQATT and CDR2 SNEGSKA (reference sequence). The CDR3 DNA is TGCAGTGCCGTGACAGGTTTAAAGGATACGCAGTATTTT. Its protein is CSAVTGLKDTQYF.